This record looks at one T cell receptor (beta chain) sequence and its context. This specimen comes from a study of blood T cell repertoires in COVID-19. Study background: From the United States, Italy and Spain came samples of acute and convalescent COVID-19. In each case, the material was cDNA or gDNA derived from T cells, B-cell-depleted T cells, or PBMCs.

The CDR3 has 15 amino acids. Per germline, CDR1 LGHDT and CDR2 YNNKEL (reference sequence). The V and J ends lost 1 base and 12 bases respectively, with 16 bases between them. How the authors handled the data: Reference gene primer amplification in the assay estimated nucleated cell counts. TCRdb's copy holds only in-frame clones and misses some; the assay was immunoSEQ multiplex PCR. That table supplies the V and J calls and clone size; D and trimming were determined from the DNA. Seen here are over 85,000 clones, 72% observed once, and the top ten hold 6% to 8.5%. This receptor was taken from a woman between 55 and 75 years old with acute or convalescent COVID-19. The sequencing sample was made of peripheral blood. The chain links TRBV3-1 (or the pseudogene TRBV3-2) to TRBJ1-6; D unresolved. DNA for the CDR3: TGTGCCAGCAGCCAAGGCCCGCCAGGCCAACTACCCCTCCACTTT. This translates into CASSQGPPGQLPLHF.